This T cell receptor (beta chain) was observed in a study of long-term antiretroviral therapy in people with HIV. Study-wide results and caveats: Post-ART, diversity grew, though it stayed under transplant donor control levels. No data on ART adherence, viral resistance or therapy changes. The repertoire was dominated at all time points by clones expanded before ART. Controls exceeded HIV repertoires in CDR3 length range.

With 5 bases clipped from V and 3 bases from J, the junction kept 11 bases outside the gene matches. This CDR3 has 16 residues. Germline CDR1 reads SGHNT; CDR2 reads YYREEE (reference sequence). With regard to this clone: Antigen specificity is unknown.

The immunoSEQ assay was v3.0, run at survey level. Profiling relied on immunoSEQ multiplex PCR, and the TCRdb table lists in-frame clones only, not all of them. The sample contains about 20,000 clones, roughly 80% of which appear only once. Sample: unsorted PBMCs, taken 0.6 years after starting antiretroviral therapy. The genes are TRBV5-4 and TRBJ2-5; 9 bases line up with TRBD1. The TCR comes from a woman aged 18-29 years with HIV. The CDR3 loop reads CASSSMPGQGKETQYF. The DNA of the CDR3 is TGTGCCAGCAGTTCAATGCCGGGACAGGGTAAAGAGACCCAGTACTTC.